Listed below are T cell receptor beta chains from one sample, sequenced in a study of breast tumors, draining lymph nodes, adjacent tissues. TCRdb independently ran MiXCR on the multiplex PCR reads; one entry per CDR3 protein. The sample gives 250,000 or so distinct CDR3 sequences, roughly 31% of which show up once; 1.1% is in the top ten. The sequencing input was axillary lymph node tissue. These receptors were taken from a female donor with breast cancer. Some clones in this sample may be carry-over from other donors' samples. CDR3s include the opening cysteine and the closing phenylalanine or tryptophan. A D gene is named only where the DNA matches it firmly. Only some rows state a clone size, as once, few, many or a class for expanded clones.

d_gene | j_gene | abundance | v_gene | CDR3nt | CDR3aa
NA | TRBJ1-5 | many | TRBV12-3/TRBV12-4 | TGTGCCAGCAGTTCCATGAGTCAGCCCCAGCATTTT | CASSSMSQPQHF
NA | TRBJ2-7 | NA | TRBV18 | TGTGCCAGCTCACCCTCCACCTGGTACGAGCAGTACTTC | CASSPSTWYEQYF
NA | TRBJ1-1 | few | TRBV2 | TGTGCCAGCAAAAGTCCGTGGATCTCGAACACTGAAGCTTTCTTT | CASKSPWISNTEAFF
NA | TRBJ1-4 | few | TRBV7-6 | TGTGCCAGCAGCTTGGCGGGAGGGCAGGTTAATGAAAAACTGTTTTTT | CASSLAGGQVNEKLFF
NA | TRBJ1-5 | many | TRBV12-3/TRBV12-4 | TGTGCCAGCAGTTCACAGGGATCCCATCAGCCCCAGCATTTT | CASSSQGSHQPQHF
NA | TRBJ2-7 | many | TRBV7-2 | TGTGCCAGCAGCTTAAACGGGGGTTCTACTGGCGAGCAGTACTTC | CASSLNGGSTGEQYF
TRBD1 | TRBJ2-7 | many | TRBV20-1 | TGCAGTGCTAGAGTTACAGGGGCCTCCTACGAGCAGTACTTC | CSARVTGASYEQYF
NA | TRBJ1-5 | many | TRBV15 | TGTGCCACCAGCAGCAATTCGGAGGGAGGGTGGAATCAGCCCCAGCATTTT | CATSSNSEGGWNQPQHF
NA | TRBJ2-1 | many | TRBV4-3 | TGCGCCAGCAGCCGTACCCATGGTTTAGGAGAGGAGTTCTTC | CASSRTHGLGEEFF
NA | TRBJ2-2 | NA | TRBV18 | TGTGCCAGCTCACCACGACCGACAGGCTCCACCGGGGAGCTGTTTTTT | CASSPRPTGSTGELFF
TRBD2 | TRBJ2-1 | many | TRBV7-7 | TGTGCTAGCAGCTTAGAGGCTAGCGGGTACAATGAGCAGTTCTTC | CASSLEASGYNEQFF
NA | TRBJ1-4 | many | TRBV30 | TGTGCCTGGAGAGGTTGGAGTGAAAAACTGTTTTTT | CAWRGWSEKLFF
NA | TRBJ2-3 | many | TRBV7-3 | TGTGCCAGCAGCTTATTTGCAACTAGCACAGATACGCAGTATTTT | CASSLFATSTDTQYF
NA | TRBJ1-5 | many | TRBV6-1 | TGTGCCAGCAGGCGGGATAGCAATCAGCCCCAGCATTTT | CASRRDSNQPQHF
NA | TRBJ2-1 | many | TRBV20-1 | TGCAGTGCTCCCAGCGGGCGGGCTTACAATGAGCAGTTCTTC | CSAPSGRAYNEQFF
NA | TRBJ1-4 | many | TRBV6-5 | TGTGCCAGCAGTACAGCCGGGACTAATAATGAAAAACTGTTTTTT | CASSTAGTNNEKLFF
NA | TRBJ2-6 | NA | TRBV4-2 | TGTGCCAGCAGCCACGTCGTAGGGGCCAACGTCCTGACTTTC | CASSHVVGANVLTF
NA | TRBJ2-5 | many | TRBV20-1 | TGCAGTGCCTTGATCGGGACACAGCAAGAGACCCAGTACTTC | CSALIGTQQETQYF
NA | TRBJ1-2 | many | TRBV6-5 | TGTGCCAGCAGTTACTCCGAGGGGAGATACACCTTC | CASSYSEGRYTF
TRBD2 | TRBJ2-7 | NA | TRBV7-6 | TGTGCTAGAGTACTAGCGGGAGGGTTTGCAGTCGAGCAGTACTTC | CARVLAGGFAVEQYF
NA | TRBJ2-1 | many | TRBV5-4 | TGTGCCAGCAGCGGGCCGGCTGGGGCCAATGAGCAGTTCTTC | CASSGPAGANEQFF
NA | TRBJ2-3 | NA | TRBV20-1 | TGCAGTGCCAGGGGACGAAATACGCAGTATTTT | CSARGRNTQYF
NA | TRBJ1-5 | NA | TRBV6-1 | TGTGCCAGCAGTGAGGCGGGAGGTGGGCAGCCCCAGCATTTT | CASSEAGGGQPQHF
TRBD2 | TRBJ2-7 | many | TRBV2 | TGTGCCAGCAAATTAACTAGCGGGAGCAATACCTACGAGCAGTACTTC | CASKLTSGSNTYEQYF
TRBD1 | TRBJ2-1 | many | TRBV2 | TGTGCCAGCAGCTTGGACAGGGGGCGGGACAATGAGCAGTTCTTC | CASSLDRGRDNEQFF
NA | TRBJ2-7 | NA | TRBV27 | TGTGCCAGCAGTTCATTGACTTACTTTGACGAGCAGTACTTC | CASSSLTYFDEQYF
TRBD2 | TRBJ2-5 | many | TRBV24-1 | TGTGCCACCAGTGATAGTACTAGCGTTAACCAAGAGACCCAGTACTTC | CATSDSTSVNQETQYF
NA | TRBJ2-3 | many | TRBV10-1 | TGCGCCAGCAGTGAGTCGACGGCCACGGGCGCAGATACGCAGTATTTT | CASSESTATGADTQYF
NA | TRBJ2-7 | NA | TRBV6-5 | TGTGCCAGCAGTAACCTAGGCTTGGGGGCCTACGAGCAGTACTTC | CASSNLGLGAYEQYF
NA | TRBJ2-5 | NA | TRBV20-1 | TGCAGTGCCCTCGCCCGGGGCGGAGAGACCCAGTACTTC | CSALARGGETQYF
NA | TRBJ2-1 | many | TRBV12-3/TRBV12-4 | NA | CASSTSTAEQFF
NA | TRBJ1-5 | NA | TRBV7-9 | TGTGCCAGCAGCTCCGGGACCCACAATGAGCCCCAGCATTTT | CASSSGTHNEPQHF
NA | TRBJ2-7 | NA | TRBV11-2 | TGTGCCAGCAGCCCTGGTAGTCGCGTCTTCGAGCAGTACTTC | CASSPGSRVFEQYF
NA | TRBJ1-5 | many | TRBV19 | TGTGCCGCAGGGGATGGGGGTCAGCCCCAGCATTTT | CAAGDGGQPQHF
NA | TRBJ2-5 | many | TRBV19 | TGTGCCAGTAGTAGCAGTGGTAGTAGAGAGACCCAGTACTTC | CASSSSGSRETQYF
TRBD2 | TRBJ2-5 | many | TRBV7-7 | TGTGCTAGCAGCTTAGCACCGGGACTAGCGGGAGAGACCCAGTACTTC | CASSLAPGLAGETQYF
TRBD1 | TRBJ1-4 | many | TRBV20-1 | TGCAGTGCTAGGCCCTCAGGGGGTAATGAAAAACTGTTTTTT | CSARPSGGNEKLFF
NA | TRBJ2-1 | few | TRBV12-3/TRBV12-4 | TGTGCCAGCAGTTTCGCAGGGTCGGGCTACAATGAGCAGTTCTTC | CASSFAGSGYNEQFF
TRBD1 | TRBJ2-2 | NA | TRBV11-2 | TGTGCCAGCAGCTCCAGGGGACAGGGGGGCCCTGAAGCTTCCTTT | CASSSRGQGGPEASF
NA | TRBJ2-7 | many | TRBV7-9 | TGTGCCAGCAGCGAGGGAAGGGACCCCTACGAGCAGTACTTC | CASSEGRDPYEQYF
NA | TRBJ1-3 | many | TRBV6-6 | TGTGCCAGCAGCCCGGACTCTGGAAACACCATATATTTT | CASSPDSGNTIYF
TRBD1 | TRBJ1-1 | NA | TRBV11-2 | TGTGCCAGCAGCTCCACAGGGGAGGTGAACACTGAAGCTTTCTTT | CASSSTGEVNTEAFF
TRBD2 | TRBJ2-5 | NA | TRBV20-1 | TGCAGTGCTATAGTTAAGACTAGCGGGCCCAACACCGGGGAGACCCAGTACTTC | CSAIVKTSGPNTGETQYF
TRBD1 | TRBJ1-6 | NA | TRBV7-8 | TGTGCCAGCAGCTTCGGGACAGGAGTGTATTCACCCCTCCACTTT | CASSFGTGVYSPLHF
TRBD2 | TRBJ2-1 | many | TRBV11-3 | TGTGCCAGCAGCGCCGGGGGGGAACAAGACAATGAGCAGTTCTTC | CASSAGGEQDNEQFF
TRBD2 | TRBJ2-3 | NA | TRBV5-1 | TGCGCCAGCAGCTTGAGTCTAGCGGGCACGGATACGCAGTATTTT | CASSLSLAGTDTQYF
TRBD1 | TRBJ2-2 | NA | TRBV30 | TGTGCCTGGACCGGACAGGGTTCGAACACCGGGGAGCTGTTTTTT | CAWTGQGSNTGELFF
NA | TRBJ1-2 | many | TRBV10-3 | TGTGCCATCAGTGAAGCAGGAGAAGGGGCCTATGGCTACACCTTC | CAISEAGEGAYGYTF
TRBD2 | TRBJ2-7 | many | TRBV29-1 | TGCAGCGGAACTAGCGGGGTTCCCTACGAGCAGTACTTC | CSGTSGVPYEQYF
NA | TRBJ1-6 | many | TRBV12-3/TRBV12-4 | TGTGCCAGCAGTTTAGGGGGGAAGTTAAATTCACCCCTCCACTTT | CASSLGGKLNSPLHF
NA | TRBJ1-2 | NA | TRBV5-1 | NA | CASSLGGQGNSPLHFGNGYTF
TRBD2 | TRBJ2-7 | many | TRBV7-8 | TGTGCCAGCAGCTTCTCTAGCGGGGCGTCAAGCTCCTACGAGCAGTACTTC | CASSFSSGASSSYEQYF